This T cell receptor (beta chain) is drawn from a study of cytomegalovirus exposure and HLA in healthy donors. Overall study context: Caucasian-associated ancestry cluster membership applied to approximately 80% of 300 to 450 genotyped donors. Study results and limitations: The likely origin of a cluster of highly shared sequence variants was a sequencing artifact. Per published accounts, TCR beta sequences correctly predicted the HLA-A and HLA-B alleles of most subjects.

This clone was seen only once. As yet, its antigen is unknown. Amplification used 60 Vbeta primers and 13 Jbeta primers. How the authors handled the data: About 10 million shared chains were among the roughly 80 million unique TCR beta chains that a later analysis counted. Clones were read by immunoSEQ multiplex PCR, and TCRdb kept only the in-frame ones, dropping some. Clonal size and the V and J genes are those of that table, whereas D and trimming came from the DNA. Of more than 80,000 clones in the sample, 65% to 75% were seen once. This receptor was taken from a female donor in good health and CMV-seropositive. The sequencing input was PBMCs.

CDR3 sequence: CASSHWGEGYNEQFF. CDR3 nucleotide sequence: TGTGCCAGCAGCCACTGGGGCGAAGGATACAATGAGCAGTTCTTC. The chain couples TRBV7-8 to TRBJ2-1; D may be TRBD1 (5 bases). The ends were cut back, 5 bases at V and 4 bases at J, with 15 bases in the middle. Germline CDR1 and CDR2: SGHVS and FQNEAQ. There are 15 residues in the CDR3.